This note documents a single T cell receptor (beta chain) sequence. Its antigen is undetermined. Researchers took RNA transcripts and amplified the TCR beta CDR3 regions from them. Carried out on the TCR CDR3, a first-round RT-PCR used the HTBI primer set. MiXCR was run by TCRdb on the multiplex PCR reads, yielding one entry per CDR3 protein. In the table there are around 700,000 distinct CDR3 sequences, approximately 19% of which are singletons. The data are from a study of T cells in Graves' hyperthyroidism and ophthalmopathy. Study findings and constraints: In blood, most of the thyroid clonotypes expanded above 0.001 were also present. Ophthalmopathy stood apart from stable hyperthyroidism in a 13 V-J model.

The patients, who ranged from 18 to 65 in age, presented with newly diagnosed hyperthyroidism lasting under 2 months. The TCR originated in a woman aged 45-59 years with Graves' hyperthyroidism that later progressed to Graves' ophthalmopathy. Sequenced sample: blood.

This CDR3 is CATSSQGAGYGYTF. In DNA form, the CDR3 reads TGTGCCACCAGCAGCCAGGGGGCGGGCTATGGCTACACCTTC. The chain links TRBV15 to TRBJ1-2, with 8 bases matching TRBD1. The trim removed 3 bases at V and 4 bases at J, leaving 4 bases unmatched. Germline V gene sequence: CDR1 LNHNV, CDR2 YYDKDF (reference sequence). This CDR3 contains 14 residues.